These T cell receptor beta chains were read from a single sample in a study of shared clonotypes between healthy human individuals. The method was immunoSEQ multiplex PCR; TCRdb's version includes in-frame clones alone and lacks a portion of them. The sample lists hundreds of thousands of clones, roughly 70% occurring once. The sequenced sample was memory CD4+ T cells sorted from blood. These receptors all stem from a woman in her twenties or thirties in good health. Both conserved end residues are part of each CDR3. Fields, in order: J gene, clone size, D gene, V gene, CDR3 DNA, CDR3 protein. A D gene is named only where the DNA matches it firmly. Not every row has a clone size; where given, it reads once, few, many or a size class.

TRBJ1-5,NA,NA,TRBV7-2,TGTGCCAGCAGCAAGCGCTTCCGGGATAGCAATCAGCCCCAGCATTTT,CASSKRFRDSNQPQHF
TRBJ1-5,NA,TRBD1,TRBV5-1,TGCGCCAGCAGACCGACGACAGGGGGCTCTCAGCCCCAGCATTTT,CASRPTTGGSQPQHF
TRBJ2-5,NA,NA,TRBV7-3,TGTGCCAGCAGCACCGCGAACCAAGAGACCCAGTACTTC,CASSTANQETQYF
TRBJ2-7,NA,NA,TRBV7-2,TGTGCCAGCCAAGCTGACTATTCCCGTTTCTACGAGCAGTACTTC,CASQADYSRFYEQYF
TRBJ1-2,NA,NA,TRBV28,TGTGCCAGCAGTTTCCAGGGGCCCGCCGGCAGCTACACCTTC,CASSFQGPAGSYTF
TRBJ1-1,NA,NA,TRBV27,TGTGCCAGCAGTTTACGGATCGGGGGGCGAACTGAAGCTTTCTTT,CASSLRIGGRTEAFF
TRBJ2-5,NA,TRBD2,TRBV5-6,TGTGCCAGCAGCTTGGCAGGTCAAGCGGGAGGACAAGAGACCCAGTACTTC,CASSLAGQAGGQETQYF
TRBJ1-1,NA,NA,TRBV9,TGTGCCAGCAGCGTAAGTAATGAATTGGCTGAAGCTTTCTTT,CASSVSNELAEAFF
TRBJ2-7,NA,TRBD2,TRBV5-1,TGCGCCAGCAGCCGGGGGACTAGCGGGGGCCTGGACGAGCAGTACTTC,CASSRGTSGGLDEQYF
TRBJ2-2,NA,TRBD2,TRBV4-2,TGTGCCAGCAACGGGAGGGCGGGGACCGGGGAGCTGTTTTTT,CASNGRAGTGELFF
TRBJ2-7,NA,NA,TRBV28,TGTGCCAGCAGAAGGTCCGGGACCGAAGCCTACGAGCAGTACTTC,CASRRSGTEAYEQYF
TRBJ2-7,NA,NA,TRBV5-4,TGTGCCAGCAGCTTGGGTGGTTGGCGGGACCATTACGAGCAGTACTTC,CASSLGGWRDHYEQYF
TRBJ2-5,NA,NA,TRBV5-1,TGCGCCAGCAGCTTGGGACAGGGAGGAGGCCAAGAGACCCAGTACTTC,CASSLGQGGGQETQYF
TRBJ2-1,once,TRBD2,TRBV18,TGTGCCAGCTCACAACTAGCGGGAGGAGGTAATGAGCAGTTCTTC,CASSQLAGGGNEQFF
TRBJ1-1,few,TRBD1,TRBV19,TGTGCCAGTAGTAAAGCCCCCGGGACAGGGGGATTAGGAACTGAAGCTTTCTTT,CASSKAPGTGGLGTEAFF
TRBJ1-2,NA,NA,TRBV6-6,TGTGCCAGCAGTGGAAACTATGGCTACACCTTC,CASSGNYGYTF
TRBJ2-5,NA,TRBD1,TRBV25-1,TGTGCCAGCAGTGAATGGAGGACAGGTGAAGAGACCCAGTACTTC,CASSEWRTGEETQYF
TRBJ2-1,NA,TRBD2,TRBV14,TGTGCCAGCAGCCTAGAGCTAGCGGGAGGATCGAATGAGCAGTTCTTC,CASSLELAGGSNEQFF
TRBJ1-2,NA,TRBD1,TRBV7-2,TGTGCCAGCAGCCCGCCCGGACAGGGCTATGGCTACACCTTC,CASSPPGQGYGYTF
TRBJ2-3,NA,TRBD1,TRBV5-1,TGCGCCAGCAGCTTGGTTCGGACAGGGGGGACAGATACGCAGTATTTT,CASSLVRTGGTDTQYF